Listed here are 30 T cell receptor beta chains from one sample, sequenced in a study of pediatric ulcerative colitis. Profiled with immunoSEQ multiplex PCR; TCRdb holds only in-frame clones, not every one. The table has approximately 13,000 clones, 75% to 80% seen once. Rectal tissue came from one to two pinch biopsies taken at colonoscopy. Sequenced sample: gut tissue. The receptors come from a boy aged 10-17 years who was a control in a study of pediatric ulcerative colitis.

J is TRBJ1-2 and V is TRBV6-5; possible D gene TRBD1, 5 bases. Trimming shortened V by 0 bases and J by 4 bases, and 9 bases separated the two germline ends. Germline CDR1 and CDR2: MNHEY and SVGAGI. The CDR3 is 14 amino acids. The CDR3: CASSYSIRGYGYTF. The DNA of the CDR3 is TGTGCCAGCAGTTACTCGATTAGGGGCTATGGCTACACCTTC.

This clone was observed once. Distinct nucleotide sequences in the sample also encode this CDR3. V usage is TRBV19 and J usage is TRBJ1-4; D may be TRBD1 (6 bases). This CDR3 has 14 amino acids. Germline assignment: CDR1 LNHDA and CDR2 SQIVND (reference sequence). Trimming took off 3 bases at V and 2 bases at J, with 7 bases between the two ends. The CDR3 nucleotides are TGTGCCAGTAGTATGGGGGCCACTAATGAAAAACTGTTTTTT. It codes for CASSMGATNEKLFF.

The genes are TRBV5-1 and TRBJ2-7; 10 nucleotides line up with TRBD2. The CDR3 runs 15 residues. CDR1 is SGHRS and CDR2 is YFSETQ in the germline V gene. J was trimmed by 3 bases and V by 0 bases; bases with no gene match: 3. CDR3 bases: TGCGCCAGCAGCTTGGAACTAGCGGGAATCTACGAGCAGTACTTC. This codes for CASSLELAGIYEQYF.

The chain joins TRBV29-1 to TRBJ2-1; 14 bases align to TRBD2. CDR3 length: 16 residues. Germline assignment: CDR1 SQVTM and CDR2 ANQGSEA. The junction had 6 bases not matched to a gene; V was cut back by 7 bases and J by 1 base. CDR3 residues: CSASGLAGASYNEQFF. The CDR3 bases are TGCAGCGCTTCGGGACTAGCGGGAGCTTCCTACAATGAGCAGTTCTTC.

The chain carries TRBV30 and TRBJ2-7; D gene uncertain. V was clipped by 1 base and J by 4 bases, with 5 bases between them. The CDR3 covers 11 residues. CDR1 is GTSNPN, CDR2 SVGIG, per germline (reference sequence). CDR3 DNA: TGTGCCTGGAGTGCGTCTTACGAGCAGTACTTC. This gives the protein CAWSASYEQYF.

Judged by abundance, this clone is medium-sized. This chain uses TRBV5-1 with TRBJ2-7; 7 nucleotides align to TRBD2. CDR1 and CDR2 (germline): SGHRS, YFSETQ. The length of the CDR3 is 13 residues. The J segment lost 4 bases and the V segment lost 4 bases, leaving 5 bases of the junction unmatched. The CDR3 spells CASSRGDGYEQYF. CDR3 bases: TGCGCCAGCAGCCGGGGGGACGGATACGAGCAGTACTTC.

The chain has TRBV7-2 and TRBJ2-6; D perhaps matches TRBD1 (5 bases). Germline V gene lookup returns CDR1 SGHTA and CDR2 FQGNSA. The CDR3 is made up of 17 amino acids. V was shortened by 5 bases and J by 0 bases, with 14 bases between the two germline ends. CDR3 sequence: CASSGGGALSGANVLTF. The CDR3 nucleotides read TGTGCCAGCAGCGGCGGTGGGGCCCTCTCTGGGGCCAACGTCCTGACTTTC.

The chain couples TRBV4-1 to TRBJ2-5; TRBD1 or TRBD2 may be the D gene (5 bases each). CDR1 and CDR2 (germline): MGHRA, YSYEKL. V lost 4 bases to trimming and J lost 1 base, with 10 bases between them. CDR3 length: 14 amino acids. The CDR3 loop reads CASSRQGPQETQYF. CDR3 nucleotides: TGCGCCAGCAGCCGCCAGGGACCCCAAGAGACCCAGTACTTC.

The V gene is TRBV5-1, the J gene TRBJ1-2, with a weak D call TRBD1 (6 bases). The V gene lost 2 bases and the J gene lost 3 bases, with 14 bases spanning the gap. Germline CDR1 SGHRS, CDR2 YFSETQ. This CDR3 spans 15 amino acids. The CDR3 nucleotides are TGCGCCAGCAGCTTATCGGGGGCGGAGTACTATGGCTACACCTTC. Translated, it gives CASSLSGAEYYGYTF.

In its sample, this clone was seen once. The chain is built from TRBV18 and TRBJ2-7; 9 bases align to TRBD1. The CDR3 totals 15 residues. The V segment lost 5 bases and the J segment 0 bases; nucleotides outside the gene matches: 5. Germline CDR1 KGHSH, CDR2 LQKENI. The CDR3 loop reads CASSSGTGTSYEQYV. In nucleotides, the CDR3 is TGTGCCAGCTCATCCGGGACAGGGACCTCCTACGAGCAGTACGTC.

The rearrangement uses TRBV18 and TRBJ2-5; 10 bases are a match to TRBD1. The CDR3 loop spans 15 amino acids. V shed 5 bases, J shed 0 bases, and the junction held 3 bases outside the gene matches. The germline CDR1 and CDR2 sequences are KGHSH and LQKENI. CDR3 nucleotide sequence: TGTGCCAGCTCATCAGGGACAGGGGACCAAGAGACCCAGTACTTC. Translated, it gives CASSSGTGDQETQYF.

The J gene is TRBJ2-1, the V gene TRBV2, with no clear D. Germline V gene data show CDR1 as SNHLY and CDR2 as FYNNEI. The ends were cut back, 5 bases at V and 7 bases at J, with 9 bases in the middle. The CDR3 runs to 12 residues. This CDR3 reads CASSPERNEQFF. The CDR3 DNA follows: TGTGCCAGCAGTCCCGAACGGAATGAGCAGTTCTTC.

This chain uses TRBV2 with TRBJ1-5; TRBD1 might be the D (5 bases). CDR1 and CDR2 (germline): SNHLY, FYNNEI. The V end lost 6 bases, the J end lost 10 bases, and 22 bases lay between the germline ends. The CDR3 consists of 15 residues. The CDR3: CASSGTRGVSQPQHF. In nucleotides, the CDR3 is TGTGCCAGCAGCGGGACTCGGGGGGTTTCTCAACCCCAGCATTTT.

This chain connects TRBV7-3 to TRBJ2-3; a weak D match, TRBD2 (5 bases). V was clipped by 5 bases and J by 6 bases, with 18 bases between them. The CDR3 consists of 15 residues. Germline V CDR1 and CDR2: SGHTA, FQGTGA. The CDR3 loop is CASSEQPGVWDTQYF. In DNA, the CDR3 is TGTGCCAGCAGCGAACAGCCCGGGGTGTGGGATACGCAGTATTTT.

The V and J genes are TRBV2 and TRBJ1-4; D might be TRBD1 (5 bases). Germline CDR1 SNHLY, CDR2 FYNNEI. The V end was cut by 0 bases, the J end by 8 bases, with 13 bases between. The CDR3 contains 15 residues. The CDR3 sequence: CASSEAGAVGEKLFF. Here the CDR3 DNA reads TGTGCCAGCAGTGAAGCCGGGGCGGTAGGGGAAAAACTGTTTTTT.

The chain is built from TRBV28 and TRBJ2-2; D gene ambiguous. Germline CDR1 MDHEN, CDR2 SYDVKM. The CDR3 sequence is 14 residues long. The V end lost 1 base, the J end lost 6 bases, and 9 bases lay between the germline ends. CDR3 sequence reads: CASSLYSSSGELFF. CDR3 nucleotide sequence: TGTGCCAGCAGTTTATATTCTTCGTCCGGGGAGCTGTTTTTT.

Note on this clone: This specimen includes other DNA sequences encoding the same CDR3. This chain connects TRBV7-8 to TRBJ2-1; 10 nucleotides agree with TRBD2. J gave up 9 bases and V 5 bases, and 1 base lay outside the gene matches. CDR3 length: 12 amino acids. CDR1 is SGHVS and CDR2 is FQNEAQ in the germline V gene. In DNA form, the CDR3 reads TGTGCCAGCAGCCCTAGCGGGAGTGAGCAGTTCTTC. This codes for CASSPSGSEQFF.

The chain joins TRBV5-1 to TRBJ2-1; TRBD1 agrees at 9 bases. The junction had 5 bases not matched to a gene; V was cut back by 4 bases and J by 6 bases. This CDR3 region has 14 residues. Looked up from germline, CDR1 is SGHRS and CDR2 is YFSETQ. CDR3: CASSTQTGGNEQFF. The CDR3 DNA sequence: TGCGCCAGCAGCACCCAGACAGGGGGCAATGAGCAGTTCTTC.

This clone was detected once. The chain is built from TRBV14 and TRBJ2-3; D unresolved. Germline CDR1 is SGHDN and CDR2 is FVKESK. Between the trimmed V and J ends, which lost 2 bases and 6 bases, there was a span of 9 bases. This CDR3 is built from 13 residues. The CDR3 spells CASSQIMGDTQYF. Here the CDR3 DNA reads TGTGCCAGCAGCCAAATCATGGGCGATACGCAGTATTTT.

The rearrangement uses TRBV11-2 and TRBJ2-5; possibly TRBD1 or TRBD2 for D (7 bases each). Germline CDR1 SGHAT, CDR2 FQNNGV. Trimming pared 4 bases from V and 2 bases from J, leaving 17 bases between. The CDR3 runs to 16 residues. The CDR3 here is CASSSRQGGRQETQYF. The CDR3, as DNA: TGTGCCAGCAGCTCAAGACAGGGAGGGAGACAAGAGACCCAGTACTTC.

The sample holds one count of this clone. The V call is TRBV10-2, the J call TRBJ2-3, with D hard to call. The germline V gene has CDR1 WSHSY and CDR2 SAAADI. The CDR3 runs 14 residues. Between the trimmed V and J ends, which lost 2 bases and 2 bases, there was a span of 8 bases. CDR3 sequence (DNA): TGCGCCAGCAGTGAGGGCCGGCCCACAGATACGCAGTATTTT. It yields the protein CASSEGRPTDTQYF.

This clone was counted a few times. The rearrangement joins TRBV7-9 to TRBJ2-7; possible D gene TRBD2, 6 bases. The CDR3 consists of 14 residues. Trimming pared 2 bases from V and 5 bases from J, leaving 13 bases between. Looked up from germline, CDR1 is SEHNR and CDR2 is FQNEAQ (reference sequence). The CDR3 protein is CASSLSGSIDEQYF. CDR3 DNA: TGTGCCAGCAGCTTATCCGGGAGTATCGACGAGCAGTACTTC.

The CDR3 nucleotides are TGTGCCAGCAGCTACAGGGGGCACCTCACAGATACGCAGTATTTT. As protein: CASSYRGHLTDTQYF. The chain employs TRBV7-2 and TRBJ2-3; the match to TRBD1 covers 9 bases. This CDR3 has 15 amino acids. J lost 2 bases, V lost 4 bases, and 4 bases had no gene match. CDR1 and CDR2 (germline): SGHTA, FQGNSA. Full variable domain (rest looked up from reference TRBV7-2 and TRBJ2-3): GAGVSQSPSNKVTEKGKDVELRCDPISGHTALYWYRQSLGQGLEFLIYFQGNSAPDKSGLPSDRFSAERTGGSVSTLTIQRTQQEDSAVYLCASSYRGHLTDTQYFGPGTRLTVL.

The chain joins TRBV19 to TRBJ2-3, with D tentatively TRBD2 (6 bases). The CDR3 is 16 amino acids. Germline loops: CDR1 LNHDA, CDR2 SQIVND (reference sequence). V was shortened by 3 bases and J by 5 bases, with 18 bases between the two germline ends. The CDR3 sequence is CASSIMRGGLGDTQYF. The DNA for the CDR3 is TGTGCCAGTAGTATTATGAGGGGAGGATTAGGAGATACGCAGTATTTT.

The chain has TRBV15 and TRBJ1-2; D call uncertain. Germline lookup yields CDR1 LNHNV and CDR2 YYDKDF (reference sequence). V lost 5 bases, J lost 0 bases, and 10 bases lay in between. The CDR3 consists of 14 residues. The CDR3 bases are TGTGCCACCAGCGAAACACCTCCTAACTATGGCTACACCTTC. Translation gives CATSETPPNYGYTF.

This clone is a singleton in its sample. The chain carries TRBV4-1 and TRBJ1-1; D is unresolved. There are 16 residues in the CDR3. Germline CDR1 MGHRA, CDR2 YSYEKL. The V end was cut by 0 bases, the J end by 2 bases, with 13 bases between. CDR3 amino acids: CASSQDRASFNTEAFF. CDR3 nucleotide sequence: TGCGCCAGCAGCCAAGATCGAGCCAGTTTTAACACTGAAGCTTTCTTT.

Concerning this clone: The junction departs from the called germline gene at one end, perhaps through a read error. The chain couples TRBV7-7 to TRBJ2-5; the match to TRBD2 covers 7 bases. This CDR3 has 15 residues. Germline values: CDR1 SSHAT, CDR2 FNYEAQ (reference sequence). The CDR3 DNA follows: TGTGCTAGCAGCTTCGGAAGGGAGGGTGGAGAGACCCAGTACTTC. Protein sequence: CASSFGREGGETQYF.

The chain links TRBV30 to TRBJ1-5; 10 bases are a match to TRBD1. Trimming removed 0 bases from V and 3 bases from J; junction bases left unmatched: 8. This CDR3 is built from 17 residues. Germline V gene sequence: CDR1 GTSNPN, CDR2 SVGIG (reference sequence). Here the CDR3 reads CAWSVRFGTGDNQPQHF. DNA for the CDR3: TGTGCCTGGAGTGTACGTTTTGGGACAGGGGACAATCAGCCCCAGCATTTT.

The rearrangement uses TRBV28 and TRBJ2-1; 12 bases fit TRBD2. The V gene's germline CDR1 is MDHEN and CDR2 SYDVKM. V trimming: 11 bases; J trimming: 8 bases; junction bases outside the gene matches: 16. This CDR3 contains 16 residues. The CDR3 bases are TGTGCCTCTTCCCAAGCTAGCGGGAGGGCCGGCGATGAGCAGTTCTTC. It is translated as CASSQASGRAGDEQFF.

Only one count was recorded for this clone. The V call is TRBV6-5, the J call TRBJ2-5; weak D call: TRBD2 (7 bases). Germline CDR1 reads MNHEY; CDR2 reads SVGAGI. The V gene lost 6 bases and the J gene lost 0 bases, with 14 bases spanning the gap. There are 15 residues in the CDR3. The DNA of the CDR3 is TGTGCCAGCAGAATGAGGGGGGGATACCAAGAGACCCAGTACTTC. Translated: CASRMRGGYQETQYF.